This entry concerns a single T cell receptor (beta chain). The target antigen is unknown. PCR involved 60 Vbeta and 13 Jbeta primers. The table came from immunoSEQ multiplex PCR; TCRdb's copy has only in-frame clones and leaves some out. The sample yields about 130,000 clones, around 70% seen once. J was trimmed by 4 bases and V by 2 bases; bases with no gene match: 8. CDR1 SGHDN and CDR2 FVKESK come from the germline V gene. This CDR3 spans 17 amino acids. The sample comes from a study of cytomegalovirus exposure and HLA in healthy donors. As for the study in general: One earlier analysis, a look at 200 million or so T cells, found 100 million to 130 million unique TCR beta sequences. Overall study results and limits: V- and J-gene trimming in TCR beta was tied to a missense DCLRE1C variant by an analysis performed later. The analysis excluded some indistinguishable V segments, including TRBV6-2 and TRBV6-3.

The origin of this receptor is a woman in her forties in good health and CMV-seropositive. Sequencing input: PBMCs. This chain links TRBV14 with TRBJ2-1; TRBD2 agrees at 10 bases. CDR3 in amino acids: CASSQLSSGRMYNEQFF. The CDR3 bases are TGTGCCAGCAGCCAACTGTCTAGCGGGAGAATGTACAATGAGCAGTTCTTC. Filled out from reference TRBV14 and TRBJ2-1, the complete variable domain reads EAGVTQFPSHSVIEKGQTVTLRCDPISGHDNLYWYRRVMGKEIKFLLHFVKESKQDESGMPNNRFLAERTGGTYSTLKVQPAELEDSGVYFCASSQLSSGRMYNEQFFGPGTRLTVL.